The 23 T cell receptor beta chains in this list originate from one sample, sequenced in a study of graft-versus-host responses after intestinal transplantation. Graft tissue processing released intraepithelial and lamina propria lymphocytes. Generated by immunoSEQ multiplex PCR, the TCRdb table keeps only in-frame clones and is missing some. Here the sample spans some 17,000 clones, roughly 80% being singletons. The starting material was ileum tissue, obtained roughly 3.5 months after intestinal transplant. Receptor source: a human patient who received an intestinal transplant, so some T cells may come from the graft donor.

This clone was detected a few times. The chain is built from TRBV29-1 and TRBJ2-3; D remains ambiguous. Germline CDR1 SQVTM, CDR2 ANQGSEA. Trimming took off 5 bases at V and 6 bases at J, with 15 bases between the two ends. The CDR3 spans 13 residues. The CDR3 DNA reads as TGCAGCGTTCAACATACCGACTGGGATACGCAGTATTTT. Its protein product is CSVQHTDWDTQYF.

The V and J genes are TRBV19 and TRBJ2-1; 9 bases are a match to TRBD2. Germline V lookup: CDR1 LNHDA, CDR2 SQIVND (reference sequence). The V segment lost 5 bases and the J segment 3 bases; nucleotides outside the gene matches: 17. The CDR3 sequence is 19 residues long. CDR3 coding DNA: TGTGCCAGTAGTTCCGTTTACGGCGGGAGGGCCCATGTCTACAATGAGCAGTTCTTC. Translation gives CASSSVYGGRAHVYNEQFF.

This clone was counted between two and nine times. The J gene is TRBJ2-7, the V gene TRBV5-1; TRBD1 agrees at 12 bases. The CDR3 covers 15 residues. Trimming at V came to 4 bases and at J to 6 bases, leaving 8 bases not matched to a gene. Looked up from germline, CDR1 is SGHRS and CDR2 is YFSETQ. CDR3 nucleotides: TGCGCCAGCAGCGATACCGGGACAGGGGGCAGCGAGCAGTACTTC. Translating gives CASSDTGTGGSEQYF.

This clone was picked up a small number of times. The rearrangement joins TRBV11-2 to TRBJ2-7; the D is unclear. Germline CDR1 and CDR2: SGHAT and FQNNGV. Trimming stripped 3 bases from V and 0 bases from J, with 3 bases between. The CDR3 has 12 residues. The CDR3: CASSFISYEQYF. In DNA form, the CDR3 reads TGTGCCAGCAGCTTTATCTCCTACGAGCAGTACTTC.

The chain employs TRBV5-1 and TRBJ2-5; D is possibly TRBD2 (5 bases). Per the germline V gene, CDR1 is SGHRS and CDR2 is YFSETQ. With 1 base removed from V and 4 bases from J, the gap between germline ends came to 14 bases. The CDR3 has 15 residues. This CDR3 is CASSLPGLRAETQYF. The CDR3 DNA reads as TGCGCCAGCAGCTTGCCGGGATTAAGGGCAGAGACCCAGTACTTC.

This chain links TRBV19 with TRBJ1-2, with 7 nucleotides matching TRBD1. The CDR3 has 15 residues. The V and J ends lost 5 bases and 2 bases, in that order; junction bases with no gene match: 8. Looked up from germline, CDR1 is LNHDA and CDR2 is SQIVND (reference sequence). CDR3 amino acids: CASSPTTGKNYGYTF. The CDR3, as DNA: TGTGCCAGTAGTCCTACGACAGGGAAAAACTATGGCTACACCTTC.

V gene TRBV4-1 combines with J gene TRBJ1-5; D is uncertain. The germline V gene encodes CDR1 MGHRA and CDR2 YSYEKL. Trimming took off 1 base at V and 1 base at J, with 2 bases between the two ends. This CDR3 spans 13 amino acids. In nucleotides, the CDR3 is TGCGCCAGCAGCCAAGGGAGCAATCAGCCCCAGCATTTT. The encoded protein is CASSQGSNQPQHF.

J is TRBJ1-1 and V is TRBV7-4, with D tentatively TRBD1 (6 bases). The CDR3 contains 13 residues. Germline V gives CDR1 SGHVT, CDR2 SQSDAQ. The V and J ends lost 3 bases and 8 bases respectively, with 13 bases between them. Here the CDR3 reads CASSLDRETEAFF. The CDR3 bases are TGTGCCAGCAGCTTGGACAGAGAGACGGAAGCTTTCTTT.

The chain is built from TRBV4-1 and TRBJ2-3, with D tentatively TRBD2 (5 bases). The V gene's germline CDR1 is MGHRA and CDR2 YSYEKL. The CDR3 is made up of 14 amino acids. V lost 1 base, J lost 1 base, and 6 bases lay in between. CDR3 nucleotide sequence: TGCGCCAGCAGCCAAGCCGGGGGCACAGATACGCAGTATTTT. This codes for CASSQAGGTDTQYF.

This chain connects TRBV7-8 to TRBJ2-7; no definite D call. The V end lost 0 bases, the J end lost 3 bases, and 15 bases lay between the germline ends. CDR1 and CDR2 (germline): SGHVS, FQNEAQ. The CDR3 sequence is 16 residues long. The CDR3 DNA reads as TGTGCCAGCAGCTTAGCGGTCGGCGCACAGAGCTACGAGCAGTACTTC. This encodes CASSLAVGAQSYEQYF.

The rearrangement joins TRBV10-3 to TRBJ2-7, with D maybe TRBD1 (6 bases). V dropped 2 bases and J dropped 2 bases, with 7 bases sitting between them. Germline values: CDR1 ENHRY, CDR2 SYGVKD. The length of the CDR3 is 13 residues. CDR3 DNA sequence: TGTGCCATCAGTGAGGGGGACACCTACGAGCAGTACTTC. Protein sequence: CAISEGDTYEQYF.

The genes are TRBV28 and TRBJ1-2; 8 bases match TRBD1. V shed 0 bases and J 4 bases; nucleotides not matched to a gene: 4. Looked up from germline, CDR1 is MDHEN and CDR2 is SYDVKM. This CDR3 comprises 15 residues. CDR3 sequence: CASSLWQGAIYGYTF. The CDR3 nucleotides read TGTGCCAGCAGTTTATGGCAGGGGGCCATCTATGGCTACACCTTC.

V gene TRBV6-1 combines with J gene TRBJ1-2, with D maybe TRBD1 (6 bases). The CDR3 contains 13 residues. Germline CDR1 and CDR2: MNHNS and SASEGT. Trimming cost V 5 bases and J 0 bases, with 7 bases left between them. The CDR3: CASSRTANYGYTF. CDR3 sequence (DNA): TGTGCCAGCAGTAGGACAGCTAACTATGGCTACACCTTC.

The chain joins TRBV9 to TRBJ2-7; D is perhaps TRBD1 (5 bases). The CDR3 is made up of 14 amino acids. Germline V gene data show CDR1 as SGDLS and CDR2 as YYNGEE. The germline V and J ends were trimmed by 4 bases and 0 bases, with 11 bases remaining between them. The CDR3 is CASSINRNSYEQYF. For the CDR3, the DNA is TGTGCCAGCAGCATTAACAGGAACTCCTACGAGCAGTACTTC.

This clone was observed once. CDR3 coding DNA: TGCGCCAGCAGCTTTCAGCCCCAGCATTTT. Amino acids: CASSFQPQHF. This chain links TRBV5-1 with TRBJ1-5; no clear D. Germline loops: CDR1 SGHRS, CDR2 YFSETQ. The CDR3 totals 10 residues. V dropped 2 bases and J dropped 6 bases, with 0 bases sitting between them.

CDR3: CASGGPRESYNSPLHF. CDR3 nucleotides: TGTGCCAGTGGGGGACCGCGAGAATCCTATAATTCACCCCTCCACTTT. The rearrangement uses TRBV13 and TRBJ1-6, with D tentatively TRBD1 (5 bases). The CDR3 is 16 residues long. Trimming shortened V by 9 bases and J by 1 base, and 16 bases separated the two germline ends. Per the germline V gene, CDR1 is PRHDT and CDR2 is FYEKMQ (reference sequence).

This chain connects TRBV27 to TRBJ2-7; D remains ambiguous. The length of the CDR3 is 11 residues. V lost 11 bases, J lost 2 bases, and 10 bases lay in between. CDR1 and CDR2 from the germline V gene are MNHEY and SMNVEV (reference sequence). The CDR3 sequence is CAAARAYEQYF. The CDR3 region has the DNA TGTGCCGCGGCCAGAGCCTACGAGCAGTACTTC.

The chain carries TRBV6-5 and TRBJ2-7; D might be TRBD2 (6 bases). Trimming removed 2 bases from V and 5 bases from J, with 16 bases in between. The CDR3 runs to 15 residues. The germline CDR1 and CDR2 sequences are MNHEY and SVGAGI. CDR3 coding DNA: TGTGCCAGCAGTTACACGGGACTGGGAGTCCACGAGCAGTACTTC. Translated, it gives CASSYTGLGVHEQYF.

The chain uses TRBV6-5 and TRBJ2-7; TRBD1 agrees at 9 bases. Looked up from germline, CDR1 is MNHEY and CDR2 is SVGAGI. The CDR3 extends over 15 amino acids. Trimming at V came to 7 bases and at J to 4 bases, leaving 11 bases not matched to a gene. The DNA for the CDR3 is TGTGCCAGCACCCTTACGGACAGGGGCAGGTACGAGCAGTACTTC. Translating gives CASTLTDRGRYEQYF.

The chain joins TRBV19 to TRBJ1-5, with unresolved D. V lost 2 bases, J lost 2 bases, and 7 bases lay in between. Germline CDR1 is LNHDA and CDR2 is SQIVND (reference sequence). The CDR3 has 14 residues. CDR3 protein: CASSIRVRNQPQHF. CDR3 bases: TGTGCCAGTAGTATAAGGGTACGCAATCAGCCCCAGCATTTT.

The chain carries TRBV4-1 and TRBJ2-2, with TRBD2 identical over 9 bases. The CDR3 is 18 residues long. The V segment lost 1 base and the J segment 5 bases; nucleotides outside the gene matches: 11. CDR1 is MGHRA, CDR2 YSYEKL, per germline. CDR3 sequence reads: CASSQGRLAGSATGELFF. CDR3 coding DNA: TGCGCCAGCAGCCAAGGGCGGCTAGCGGGGTCGGCGACCGGGGAGCTGTTTTTT.

The chain links TRBV28 to TRBJ2-5; TRBD1 might be the D (6 bases). Near its end, the DNA agrees better with TRBJ2-7, so the J call may be wrong. From germline, CDR1 is MDHEN and CDR2 SYDVKM. The CDR3 is 14 amino acids. The CDR3 bases are TGTGCCAGCAGTTGGGGGCTTTCGGCCTACGAGCAGTACTTC. As protein: CASSWGLSAYEQYF.

The chain is built from TRBV6-4 and TRBJ1-2, with 8 bases lining up with TRBD1. CDR1 is MRHNA and CDR2 is SNTAGT in the germline V gene. This CDR3 has 17 amino acids. V shed 1 base and J 1 base; nucleotides not matched to a gene: 8. The CDR3 DNA is TGTGCCAGCAGTGACTTAGGACAGGGTGGGGATAACTATGGCTACACCTTC. It codes for CASSDLGQGGDNYGYTF.